This record concerns one TCR beta chain sequence. Antigen: not known. The sample is drawn from a study of shared clonotypes between healthy human individuals. The study, taken as a whole, reports: There were few donors, and this limited the genetic and exposure-history diversity represented.

The study ran the assay at deep level. It was across several immunoSEQ plates that each subset's genomic DNA was evenly split. Measured with immunoSEQ multiplex PCR; TCRdb has only the in-frame clones, and not every one. The sample contains around 510,000 clones, 70% to 80% of which appear only once. Germline loops: CDR1 MGHRA, CDR2 YSYEKL. V was shortened by 1 base and J by 4 bases, with 13 bases between the two germline ends. CDR3 length: 15 residues. The source is a middle-aged woman in good health. Some clones in this sample may be carry-over from other donors' samples. V is TRBV4-1 and J is TRBJ1-1; D uncertain. Sequencing input: PBMCs. Here the CDR3 reads CASSQGPGVGTEAFF. CDR3 nucleotides: TGCGCCAGCAGCCAAGGACCAGGCGTCGGCACTGAAGCTTTCTTT.